This T cell receptor (beta chain) was identified during a study of chemoradiotherapy in HPV16-positive cancers. Study at large: Two HPV16-positive patients' cells yielded candidate HPV-specific clones and common motifs. Study outcomes and limitations: Only two HPV16-positive patients supplied the functional HPV-specificity definition. Candidate HPV-specific clones and E7-related TCR motifs grew in tumor during treatment. Better recurrence-free survival went with HPV-responsive T-cell expansion in HPV16-positive patients.

Some clones are missing from TCRdb's copy, which holds only in-frame ones; the method was immunoSEQ multiplex PCR. The table records tens of thousands of clones, about 93% of them present only once. V lost 5 bases, J lost 4 bases, and 11 bases lay in between. The length of the CDR3 is 13 residues. Germline CDR1 and CDR2: SGHNT and YYREEE (reference sequence). Of note for this clone: What it recognizes is unknown.

This clonotype was obtained from a human donor with HPV-associated anogenital cancer. The sequencing here drew on blood, taken from a patient who underwent chemoradiotherapy. The chain links TRBV5-4 to TRBJ2-3, with D tentatively TRBD2 (5 bases). CDR3 nucleotides: TGTGCCAGCAGGTCATTCGGGGCAGATACGCAGTATTTT. Translation: CASRSFGADTQYF.